This TCR beta chain was captured in a study of blood T cell repertoires in COVID-19. Sequencing used immunoSEQ multiplex PCR; TCRdb keeps in-frame clones, though not all of them. The sample contains a few hundred thousand clones, more than 70% of which appear only once. The V end was cut by 7 bases, the J end by 3 bases, with 13 bases between. The germline V gene encodes CDR1 SQVTM and CDR2 ANQGSEA. The CDR3 consists of 13 residues. Material for sequencing was peripheral blood. This receptor was identified in a woman in her thirties who had recovered from COVID-19. The J gene is TRBJ2-1, the V gene TRBV29-1, with D possibly TRBD1 on 7 matching bases. The CDR3 spells CSGNRGGYNEQFF. The DNA of the CDR3 is TGCAGCGGCAACAGGGGAGGCTACAATGAGCAGTTCTTC.